The clone carrying this T cell receptor (beta chain) has only one observation. The data belong to a study of Tregs in tolerant kidney transplant recipients. Looked up from germline, CDR1 is SGHNT and CDR2 is YYREEE (reference sequence). This CDR3 comprises 13 residues. With V trimmed by 7 bases and J by 1 base, 4 bases remained unmatched. Sequenced by immunoSEQ multiplex PCR; TCRdb stores in-frame clones only, minus some. The data contain about 110,000 clones, nearly 90% of them singletons. This receptor was taken from a human donor who received a combined kidney and bone marrow transplant. The gene calls are TRBV5-4 and TRBJ2-5, with TRBD1 matching 7 bases. Sample: CD4+ T cells from blood, taken before the transplant. CDR3 sequence reads: CASSRDSQETQYF. The CDR3 region has the DNA TGTGCCAGCTCTCGGGACAGCCAAGAGACCCAGTACTTC.